These 14 T cell receptor beta chains share one sample of origin, sequenced in a study of T cells in Graves' hyperthyroidism and ophthalmopathy. Amplification yielded TCR beta CDR3 regions, with RNA transcripts as the source. First-round RT-PCR targeting the TCR CDR3 was performed with the HTBI primer set. Via MiXCR, TCRdb re-called the multiplex PCR reads, giving one row per CDR3 protein. The sample yields 500,000 to 600,000 distinct CDR3 sequences, approximately 44% seen once. The specimen sequenced was peripheral blood or thyroid tissue (not recorded which). Receptors were obtained from an adult woman with Graves' disease, either hyperthyroidism or ophthalmopathy (not recorded which).

This clonotype was observed at least ten times. The chain joins TRBV12-3 or TRBV12-4 to TRBJ2-2; D remains unclear. This CDR3 contains 11 residues. V lost 8 bases and J 5 bases, leaving 6 bases between the germline ends. The CDR3 sequence is CASGGTGELFF. In DNA form, the CDR3 reads TGTGCCAGCGGTGGGACCGGGGAGCTGTTTTTT.

This clonotype was picked up many times. This chain's CDR3 is CASSSGGTGELFF. CDR3 in DNA: TGTGCCAGCAGCTCTGGGGGCACCGGGGAGCTGTTTTTT. The J gene is TRBJ2-2, the V gene TRBV7-9, with D perhaps given as TRBD1 or TRBD2 (5 bases each). Germline CDR1 and CDR2: SEHNR and FQNEAQ (reference sequence). V dropped 4 bases and J dropped 4 bases, with 7 bases sitting between them. This CDR3 region has 13 residues.

This clonotype was counted only a few times. The chain has TRBV15 and TRBJ2-3; possible D gene TRBD1, 5 bases. Trimming pared 0 bases from V and 2 bases from J, leaving 9 bases between. The germline V gene has CDR1 LNHNV and CDR2 YYDKDF (reference sequence). The CDR3 runs to 15 residues. The CDR3 here is CATSRDWGLTDTQYF. DNA of the CDR3: TGTGCCACCAGCAGAGACTGGGGCCTCACAGATACGCAGTATTTT. The full variable domain, with the rest looked up from reference TRBV15 and TRBJ2-3, is DAMVIQNPRYQVTQFGKPVTLSCSQTLNHNVMYWYQQKSSQAPKLLFHYYDKDFNNEADTPDNFQSRRPNTSFCFLDIRSPGLGDTAMYLCATSRDWGLTDTQYFGPGTRLTVL.

This rearrangement joins TRBV19 to TRBJ1-5; D might be TRBD1 (6 bases). The V end lost 11 bases, the J end lost 12 bases, and 20 bases lay between the germline ends. CDR1 is LNHDA, CDR2 SQIVND, per germline (reference sequence). This CDR3 spans 12 amino acids. In DNA, the CDR3 is TGTGCCGGGGGGGTGTCGGGACACATCCAGCATTTT. Its translation: CAGGVSGHIQHF.

The CDR3 bases are TGCGCCAGCAGCTTGGGCGGCGGTCCTGGGGCCAACGTCCTGACTTTC. This translates into CASSLGGGPGANVLTF. The chain recombines TRBV5-1 with TRBJ2-6; D gene uncertain. Germline V CDR1 and CDR2: SGHRS, YFSETQ. This CDR3 has 16 amino acids. Trimming took 0 bases from V and 2 from J, leaving 9 bases between them.

This clonotype was picked up many times. The chain employs TRBV5-1 and TRBJ1-5, with 9 positions matching TRBD1. This CDR3 spans 16 amino acids. The ends lost 3 bases at V and 2 bases at J; junction bases unmatched: 6. Germline CDR1 and CDR2: SGHRS and YFSETQ. CDR3 sequence reads: CASSWGDRDGNQPQHF. In DNA form, the CDR3 reads TGCGCCAGCAGCTGGGGGGACAGGGACGGCAATCAGCCCCAGCATTTT.

This clonotype was counted at least ten times. This sequence joins TRBV7-9 and TRBJ1-2, with 7 bases aligning to TRBD1. Germline trimming cut 5 bases from V and 5 bases from J; bases unmatched to any gene: 17. The CDR3 runs to 17 residues. Germline loops: CDR1 SEHNR, CDR2 FQNEAQ (reference sequence). The CDR3 sequence is CASSLQAGQAMGYGYTF. The CDR3 DNA reads TGTGCCAGCAGCCTCCAAGCCGGACAGGCTATGGGGTATGGCTACACCTTC.

This clonotype appeared many times. The chain employs TRBV4-2 and TRBJ2-7; 7 bases are a match to TRBD2. The CDR3 runs to 14 residues. V was pared by 4 bases and J by 6 bases, with 9 bases of the junction left unmatched. Germline V gene data show CDR1 as LGHNA and CDR2 as YNFKEQ. The CDR3 DNA is TGTGCCAGCAGCCCCGGGGGGACGGAAACCGAGCAGTACTTC. Its protein product is CASSPGGTETEQYF.

This clonotype came up many times. The V call is TRBV2, the J call TRBJ1-1; D perhaps matches TRBD1 (6 bases). The germline gives CDR1 SNHLY, CDR2 FYNNEI. Trimming cost V 7 bases and J 3 bases, with 12 bases left between them. This CDR3 is built from 13 residues. This chain's CDR3 is CASTAGADTEAFF. CDR3 sequence (DNA): TGTGCCAGCACCGCGGGGGCGGACACTGAAGCTTTCTTT.

V gene TRBV19 combines with J gene TRBJ2-2; TRBD1 aligns across 8 bases. Germline V gene data show CDR1 as LNHDA and CDR2 as SQIVND (reference sequence). V lost 5 bases and J lost 6; bases outside the gene matches: 11. The CDR3 is 16 residues long. The CDR3 DNA sequence: TGTGCCAGTAGTTACGGGGGCCAGGGGGCGGCCGGGGAGCTGTTTTTT. Translated: CASSYGGQGAAGELFF.

The V and J genes are TRBV3-1 and TRBJ2-7; D is ambiguous. The CDR3 is 13 residues long. V was pared by 2 bases and J by 0 bases, with 5 bases between. The germline gives CDR1 LGHDT, CDR2 YNNKEL (reference sequence). CDR3 nucleotides: TGTGCCAGCAGCCAAATTACCTCCTACGAGCAGTACTTC. It encodes CASSQITSYEQYF.

This chain links TRBV5-8 with TRBJ1-6, with 7 positions matching TRBD1. V was pared by 4 bases and J by 9 bases, with 7 bases of the junction left unmatched. This CDR3 has 14 amino acids. Germline lookup yields CDR1 SGHTS and CDR2 YDEGEE. CDR3: CASSAGTVTSPLHF. CDR3 nucleotides: TGTGCCAGCAGCGCCGGGACAGTTACTTCACCCCTCCACTTT.

This clonotype came up many times. This chain uses TRBV4-1 with TRBJ1-1; D is perhaps TRBD1 (5 bases). The CDR3 is made up of 14 amino acids. From germline, CDR1 is MGHRA and CDR2 YSYEKL. V shed 4 bases and J shed 5 bases, with 14 bases lying between them. Here the CDR3 reads CASSLTGGSTEAFF. The CDR3 DNA is TGCGCCAGCAGCCTAACAGGCGGGTCTACTGAAGCTTTCTTT.

The chain joins TRBV10-2 to TRBJ2-5; D call uncertain. The CDR3 runs 13 residues. The V end lost 6 bases, the J end lost 5 bases, and 13 bases lay between the germline ends. Germline CDR1 and CDR2: WSHSY and SAAADI. The CDR3 reads CASRLNRIETQYF. The CDR3, as DNA: TGCGCCAGCAGGCTTAATAGGATTGAGACCCAGTACTTC.